The 28 T cell receptor beta chains reported below all come from one sample, sequenced in a study of T cell responses to AZD1222 COVID-19 vaccine. The method was immunoSEQ multiplex PCR; TCRdb's version includes in-frame clones alone and lacks a portion of them. The data hold approximately 110,000 clones, with approximately 84% observed a single time. The starting material was peripheral blood, obtained on day 0 of AZD1222 vaccination. The receptors were sampled from an adult in good health.

This chain connects TRBV19 to TRBJ2-2, with D possibly TRBD1 on 6 matching bases. The CDR3 spans 14 residues. V lost 4 bases, J lost 5 bases, and 11 bases lay in between. Germline assignment: CDR1 LNHDA and CDR2 SQIVND (reference sequence). DNA for the CDR3: TGTGCCAGTAGTAGCCCAGGGGAGACCGGGGAGCTGTTTTTT. Translating gives CASSSPGETGELFF.

This sequence joins TRBV6-5 and TRBJ1-3, with D perhaps matching TRBD1 (6 bases). This CDR3 has 13 residues. Trimming pared 8 bases from V and 2 bases from J, leaving 10 bases between. Germline-derived CDR1 and CDR2 are MNHEY and SVGAGI. DNA for the CDR3: TGTGCCAGCCGGGGGGGGCCTGGAAACACCATATATTTT. Its translation is CASRGGPGNTIYF.

The gene calls are TRBV11-3 and TRBJ2-2; 8 nucleotides agree with TRBD1. The germline V gene has CDR1 SGHNT and CDR2 YENEEA. The CDR3 runs 15 residues. J lost 5 bases, V lost 3 bases, and 5 bases had no gene match. The DNA of the CDR3 is TGTGCCAGCAGCTTGAGACAGGGGCGGACCGGGGAGCTGTTTTTT. Translation gives CASSLRQGRTGELFF.

This clone was recorded only once. The chain links TRBV5-1 to TRBJ1-1, with D maybe TRBD1 (5 bases). The V end was cut by 2 bases, the J end by 5 bases, with 13 bases between. The germline V gene has CDR1 SGHRS and CDR2 YFSETQ. The CDR3 contains 14 residues. The DNA for the CDR3 is TGCGCCAGCAGCTTCTCCGGGGCCATGACTGAAGCTTTCTTT. Residues: CASSFSGAMTEAFF.

This chain links TRBV28 with TRBJ1-4, with D unclear. Germline V lookup: CDR1 MDHEN, CDR2 SYDVKM. This CDR3 comprises 15 residues. Between the trimmed V and J ends, which lost 3 bases and 4 bases, there was a span of 12 bases. For the CDR3, the DNA is TGTGCCAGCAGTTTGAACATCCGGGGTAATGAAAAACTGTTTTTT. Protein: CASSLNIRGNEKLFF.

V gene TRBV6-2 or TRBV6-3 combines with J gene TRBJ2-7, with TRBD1 matching over 7 bases. CDR1 and CDR2 (germline): MNHEY, SVGEGT. This CDR3 has 16 residues. V lost 4 bases, J lost 0 bases, and 9 bases stayed unmatched. CDR3 region: CASSSTTGALSYEQYF. The CDR3, as DNA: TGTGCCAGCAGTTCCACTACAGGGGCCCTCTCCTACGAGCAGTACTTC.

CDR3 amino acids: CASSTRGPGELFF. CDR3 bases: TGTGCCAGTAGTACGAGGGGGCCCGGGGAGCTGTTTTTT. This rearrangement joins TRBV19 to TRBJ2-2, with 7 bases that match TRBD1. The CDR3 spans 13 residues. J lost 6 bases, V lost 4 bases, and 2 bases had no gene match. Per germline, CDR1 LNHDA and CDR2 SQIVND (reference sequence). Looking up the rest from reference TRBV19 and TRBJ2-2 gives the full variable domain: DGGITQSPKYLFRKEGQNVTLSCEQNLNHDAMYWYRQDPGQGLRLIYYSQIVNDFQKGDIAEGYSVSREKKESFPLTVTSAQKNPTAFYLCASSTRGPGELFFGEGSRLTVL.

The J gene is TRBJ2-5, the V gene TRBV5-1, with 8 nucleotides matching TRBD1. CDR1 SGHRS and CDR2 YFSETQ come from the germline V gene. The ends lost 4 bases at V and 4 bases at J; junction bases unmatched: 6. The CDR3 runs 14 residues. CDR3 DNA: TGCGCCAGCAGCCCCAGGACAGGGACAGAGACCCAGTACTTC. This codes for CASSPRTGTETQYF.

V and J are TRBV9 and TRBJ2-5; TRBD2 aligns across 9 bases. CDR1 is SGDLS and CDR2 is YYNGEE in the germline V gene. V lost 7 bases to trimming and J lost 4 bases; unmatched junction nucleotides: 11. This CDR3 region has 15 residues. In nucleotides, the CDR3 is TGTGCCAGCGCCTCCCGGCGGGGGGGAGTAGAGACCCAGTACTTC. Translating gives CASASRRGGVETQYF.

This clone was counted only a few times. CDR3 sequence: CASSLLPPTGPTNYGYTF. The CDR3 bases are TGTGCCAGCAGCTTATTGCCTCCGACAGGCCCCACTAACTATGGCTACACCTTC. The chain links TRBV7-8 to TRBJ1-2; possibly TRBD1 for D (6 bases). Trimming pared 2 bases from V and 0 bases from J, leaving 19 bases between. This CDR3 contains 18 residues. Germline-derived CDR1 and CDR2 are SGHVS and FQNEAQ.

This clone was detected once. This chain connects TRBV29-1 to TRBJ2-3; D is undetermined. The germline gives CDR1 SQVTM, CDR2 ANQGSEA. Trimming took off 5 bases at V and 1 base at J, with 7 bases between the two ends. The CDR3 is 12 amino acids. CDR3 DNA: TGCAGCGTTTTGGCCGGCACAGATACGCAGTATTTT. Amino acids: CSVLAGTDTQYF.

The rearrangement uses TRBV27 and TRBJ1-2; 8 bases are a match to TRBD1. Losses at the gene ends were 4 bases for V and 2 bases for J; bases not matched to a gene: 6. Germline CDR1 and CDR2: MNHEY and SMNVEV (reference sequence). CDR3 length: 15 residues. The CDR3 spells CASSWGRGRNYGYTF. The CDR3, as DNA: TGTGCCAGCAGTTGGGGCAGGGGGCGGAACTATGGCTACACCTTC.

This sequence joins TRBV13 and TRBJ1-2, with D unresolved. V lost 4 bases to trimming and J lost 7 bases, with 19 bases between them. CDR1 is PRHDT, CDR2 FYEKMQ, per germline (reference sequence). The CDR3 consists of 15 residues. The CDR3 loop reads CASSSKINRFGGYTF. In DNA form, the CDR3 reads TGTGCCAGCAGCTCCAAAATCAACAGATTCGGTGGCTACACCTTC.

The CDR3 protein is CASSFQGHPEAFF. The DNA of the CDR3 is TGTGCCAGCAGTTTTCAGGGTCACCCTGAAGCTTTCTTT. The gene calls are TRBV27 and TRBJ1-1; D might be TRBD1 (5 bases). The V gene's germline CDR1 is MNHEY and CDR2 SMNVEV (reference sequence). Deletions cut 3 bases from V and 6 bases from J, with 11 bases between. The CDR3 runs 13 residues.

This clone was seen a few times. The V gene is TRBV13, the J gene TRBJ1-1, with D tentatively TRBD1 (5 bases). Germline CDR1 is PRHDT and CDR2 is FYEKMQ (reference sequence). The CDR3 contains 13 residues. V lost 0 bases, J lost 11 bases, and 13 bases lay in between. CDR3 nucleotides: TGTGCCAGCAGCTTAGGCTCGATGGGGGAGGCTTTCTTT. Translation gives CASSLGSMGEAFF.

This chain joins TRBV3-1 (or the pseudogene TRBV3-2) and TRBJ2-1; 9 bases line up with TRBD1. With 5 bases clipped from V and 8 bases from J, the junction kept 19 bases outside the gene matches. Germline assignment: CDR1 LGHDT and CDR2 YNNKEL (reference sequence). CDR3 size: 18 residues. Here the CDR3 reads CASSMTLLRDRVTYEQFF. CDR3 DNA sequence: TGTGCCAGCAGCATGACCCTTCTTCGGGACAGGGTAACATATGAGCAGTTCTTC.

This chain uses TRBV28 with TRBJ1-4, with D tentatively TRBD1 (5 bases). The germline CDR1 and CDR2 sequences are MDHEN and SYDVKM. Trimming pared 3 bases from V and 12 bases from J, leaving 17 bases between. This CDR3 is 14 amino acids long. As DNA, the CDR3 is TGTGCCAGCAGTTTGTCCCAGGGCGGAGAGGAACTGTTTTTT. Translating gives CASSLSQGGEELFF.

V is TRBV9 and J is TRBJ2-5; 8 bases align to TRBD2. CDR1 SGDLS and CDR2 YYNGEE come from the germline V gene. This CDR3 is 15 amino acids long. Germline trimming cut 0 bases from V and 2 bases from J; bases unmatched to any gene: 3. The CDR3 DNA is TGTGCCAGCAGCGTAGTAGCGGGGCTACAAGAGACCCAGTACTTC. Translating it yields CASSVVAGLQETQYF.

The V gene is TRBV9, the J gene TRBJ2-2; D not resolved. The CDR3 spans 12 residues. CDR1 and CDR2 (germline): SGDLS, YYNGEE. Trimming shortened V by 4 bases and J by 2 bases, and 3 bases separated the two germline ends. CDR3 sequence (DNA): TGTGCCAGCAGCCTCAACACCGGGGAGCTGTTTTTT. Translating it yields CASSLNTGELFF.

V gene TRBV25-1 combines with J gene TRBJ1-3; 8 bases line up with TRBD1. The junction had 4 bases not matched to a gene; V was cut back by 3 bases and J by 0 bases. This CDR3 region has 16 residues. Germline lookup yields CDR1 MGHDK and CDR2 SYGVNS. CDR3: CASSETGVNSGNTIYF. The CDR3 nucleotides are TGTGCCAGCAGTGAGACAGGGGTGAACTCTGGAAACACCATATATTTT.

This chain links TRBV5-1 with TRBJ2-3, with 10 bases identical to TRBD1. Germline V CDR1 and CDR2: SGHRS, YFSETQ. The junction had 4 bases not matched to a gene; V was cut back by 3 bases and J by 0 bases. The CDR3 is 16 amino acids. CDR3 loop: CASSSWTGGSTDTQYF. In DNA form, the CDR3 reads TGCGCCAGCAGCTCGTGGACAGGGGGAAGCACAGATACGCAGTATTTT. Full variable domain (outside the CDR3, taken from reference TRBV5-1 and TRBJ2-3): KAGVTQTPRYLIKTRGQQVTLSCSPISGHRSVSWYQQTPGQGLQFLFEYFSETQRNKGNFPGRFSGRQFSNSRSEMNVSTLELGDSALYLCASSSWTGGSTDTQYFGPGTRLTVL.

This clone came up once. The rearrangement uses TRBV29-1 and TRBJ1-1; D is unresolved. The CDR3 extends over 16 amino acids. In germline, CDR1 is SQVTM, CDR2 ANQGSEA. V lost 4 bases and J lost 4, with 22 bases in between. This CDR3 is CSVVPKIEMAGTEAFF. The CDR3 DNA follows: TGCAGCGTTGTGCCAAAGATCGAAATGGCGGGCACTGAAGCTTTCTTT.

The chain couples TRBV7-3 to TRBJ2-1; 9 bases match TRBD2. After removal of 3 bases from V and 5 bases from J, the junction contained 5 bases not matched to a gene. The CDR3 sequence is 15 residues long. Germline V CDR1 and CDR2: SGHTA, FQGTGA. The CDR3 loop is CASSFTSGSNNEQFF. CDR3 DNA: TGTGCCAGCAGCTTTACTAGCGGGTCTAACAATGAGCAGTTCTTC. Full variable domain (rest looked up from reference TRBV7-3 and TRBJ2-1): GAGVSQTPSNKVTEKGKYVELRCDPISGHTALYWYRQSLGQGPEFLIYFQGTGAADDSGLPNDRFFAVRPEGSVSTLKIQRTERGDSAVYLCASSFTSGSNNEQFFGPGTRLTVL.

This rearrangement joins TRBV5-4 to TRBJ2-7; D may be TRBD1 (5 bases). The germline gives CDR1 SGHNT, CDR2 YYREEE (reference sequence). Trimming pared 1 base from V and 2 bases from J, leaving 10 bases between. The CDR3 covers 14 residues. Here the CDR3 DNA reads TGTGCCAGCAGCTTGAGGACATCAACCTACGAGCAGTACTTC. It is translated as CASSLRTSTYEQYF.

The table lists this clone with a few counts. The V gene is TRBV27, the J gene TRBJ2-1; 8 bases line up with TRBD2. The CDR3 totals 14 residues. Germline loops: CDR1 MNHEY, CDR2 SMNVEV (reference sequence). V lost 4 bases to trimming and J lost 6 bases; unmatched junction nucleotides: 5. CDR3 DNA sequence: TGTGCCAGCAGTTCGGGAGGGCCTGGCAATGAGCAGTTCTTC. Translating it yields CASSSGGPGNEQFF.

This rearrangement joins TRBV28 to TRBJ1-2; 9 bases align to TRBD1. V shed 5 bases, J shed 4 bases, and the junction held 8 bases outside the gene matches. From germline, CDR1 is MDHEN and CDR2 SYDVKM. This CDR3 spans 15 amino acids. The CDR3 is CASSSSGTGRYGYTF. In DNA, the CDR3 is TGTGCCAGCAGTAGCTCCGGGACAGGGCGCTATGGCTACACCTTC.

This chain joins TRBV5-1 and TRBJ2-2, with D tentatively TRBD1 or TRBD2 (5 bases each). The V end was cut by 7 bases, the J end by 5 bases, with 21 bases between. Germline-derived CDR1 and CDR2 are SGHRS and YFSETQ. The CDR3 length is 16 residues. The CDR3 sequence is CASRPPSGTETGELFF. The DNA for the CDR3 is TGCGCCAGCCGACCTCCCTCCGGGACGGAAACCGGGGAGCTGTTTTTT.

The chain couples TRBV11-2 to TRBJ2-3; a possible D gene is TRBD2 (7 bases). CDR1 is SGHAT, CDR2 FQNNGV, per germline. The CDR3 runs 16 residues. Trimming cost V 5 bases and J 4 bases, with 19 bases left between them. The CDR3 loop reads CASSQIGGGPSDTQYF. CDR3 sequence (DNA): TGTGCCAGCAGCCAGATTGGGGGGGGGCCTTCAGATACGCAGTATTTT.